This TCR beta chain was identified in a study of T-cell reconstitution after alpha-beta-depleted transplantation in children (TCRdb year 2016). For the study in its entirety: T-cell immune reconstitution after TCRalphabeta/CD19-depleted allogeneic hematopoietic cell transplantation in children was quantitatively tracked in the study by means of TCR repertoire profiling. What the study reported, not specific to this receptor: In some patients, high TCRbeta diversity at day 60 was attributed to recipient T cells and intrathymic progenitors that had survived conditioning. Over the following months the frequencies of hyperexpanded clones went down, and after one year T-cell counts and TCRbeta diversity were mostly credited to newly produced T cells. The apparently early alphabetaT-cell count recovery about two months after transplant was reportedly dependent on only several hundred rapidly expanded clones derived from non-depleted graft cells.

This clonotype showed up many times. The target of this receptor is not known. No qualities accompany the bases; no much larger clone lies one base away. The sample's treatment or condition label, in plain terms: allogeneic hematopoietic cell transplantation with graft depleted of TCRalphabeta T cells and CD19 B cells. The children who served as transplant recipients had been given grafts of TCRalphabeta/CD19-depleted allogeneic hematopoietic cells. The CDR3 spans 16 residues, from the cysteine through the phenylalanine. Of the read, only the CDR3 DNA is kept; its 48 bases are in frame from base 1. Relative to germline, V is missing 5 bases and J is missing 6 bases, with 9 bases of the junction outside any gene match. The germline V gene provides CDR1 MNHNS and CDR2 SASEGT. Libraries were prepared through PCR. Sequenced on an Illumina HiSeq 2500. TCR libraries were prepared with molecular barcoding, using unique molecular identifiers to normalize TCRbeta repertoire quantification. TCRdb passed the public sequencing reads through fastp at Q25 and MiXCR, retaining productive beta sequences. Merged by CDR3 protein, the rows form single entries marked with the most common genes and DNA. This sample holds fewer than 350,000 distinct CDR3 sequences; around 10% were observed only once. 20% to 25% of the sample goes to the ten largest clones.

The TCR was taken from a male patient aged 2-9 years who had a stem cell transplant for chronic granulomatous disease, so the T cells may come from the graft donor. The sequence links TRBV6-1 to TRBJ1-6; TRBD1 fits 8 bases in the junction. The material sequenced was peripheral blood, taken 180 days after TCRalphabeta/CD19-depleted stem cell transplant. Here is the DNA: TGTGCCAGCAGTACCCTCCCCGACAGGGGTAATTCACCCCTCCACTTT. Translation gives CASSTLPDRGNSPLHF.